This T cell receptor beta chain was recorded in a study of vaccination and CD4 T cells after COVID-19. Study-wide background: Sampling after COVID took place at a median of 101 days (range 35 to 161) following diagnosis. The peptides that stimulated the cells were overlapping spike peptides from SARS-CoV-2, HCoV-NL63, HCoV-OC43 and HCoV-229E.

As for time point: late sampling 161 to 241 days after vaccination in a few convalescent patients. Indicated treatment: approximately nine-day PBMC culture with coronavirus spike peptide pools or control peptides (ViraFEST assay). After expanding antigen-specific T cells with peptide pools, ViraFEST sequenced their TCRs. An Oncomine TCR Beta short-read assay was used to sequence the DNA from cultured CD4+ T cells. Each CDR3 protein is one row after TCRdb ran MiXCR on the PCR reads. This table has 25,000 to 30,000 distinct CDR3 sequences, around 33% appearing once. This clonotype was observed a few times. Its antigen remains unknown. The CDR3 extends over 12 amino acids. Whole-study findings and limits: The rise in median SARS-CoV-2-reactive clonotypes, from roughly 21 to 40, was not significant.

Specimen: CD4+ T cells from blood, cultured in vitro, collected about 7 months after SARS-CoV-2 vaccination. The chain has TRBV21-1 and TRBJ2-3. TRBV21-1 corresponds to a pseudogene. This receptor was obtained from a human donor who had recovered from COVID-19. CDR3 sequence: CASSKAPDTQYF. Written as DNA, the CDR3 is TGTGCCAGCAGCAAAGCTCCAGATACGCAGTATTTT.